This TCR beta chain appears in the sequencing data of a study of T cells in Graves' hyperthyroidism and ophthalmopathy. RNA transcripts gave rise to amplified TCR beta CDR3 regions. HTBI primers were employed in a first-round RT-PCR of the TCR CDR3. One entry per CDR3 protein results from TCRdb running MiXCR on the multiplex PCR reads. The sample lists roughly 300,000 distinct CDR3 sequences, roughly 21% occurring once. This clonotype was seen many times. The CDR3 is made up of 15 amino acids. The V gene's germline CDR1 is MNHEY and CDR2 SVGEGT. The V and J ends lost 6 bases and 5 bases, in that order; junction bases with no gene match: 12.

The receptor was derived from a woman aged 45-65 years with Graves' hyperthyroidism. Source material: blood. The rearrangement joins TRBV6-2 or TRBV6-3 to TRBJ2-7, with 8 bases identical to TRBD1. The CDR3 DNA is TGTGCCAGCAGCCCGTCTGGACAGGGACCCCACGAGCAGTACTTC. Translating gives CASSPSGQGPHEQYF.